Following are 10 T cell receptor beta chains from one sample sequenced in a study of shared clonotypes between healthy human individuals. CD45RO-negative CD8 cells positively selected for CCR7 made up the naive population, which excluded terminally differentiated effector memory CD45RA+ cells. Clones were sequenced by immunoSEQ multiplex PCR, and TCRdb holds only the in-frame ones, with some missing. This sample has roughly 2.1 million clones, with about 92% found just once. Sequenced material: naive CD8+ T cells from PBMCs. These receptor sequences come from a young man in good health. Some clones in this sample may be carry-over from other donors' samples.

The chain has TRBV4-1 and TRBJ1-2, with no clear D. The germline V and J ends were trimmed by 4 bases and 1 base, with 13 bases remaining between them. Germline lookup yields CDR1 MGHRA and CDR2 YSYEKL. There are 15 residues in the CDR3. The chain's CDR3 is CASSLLPNDNYGYTF. As DNA, the CDR3 is TGCGCCAGCAGCCTACTCCCTAATGATAACTATGGCTACACCTTC.

The J gene is TRBJ2-1, the V gene TRBV19; D is perhaps TRBD1 or TRBD2 (5 bases each). CDR3 length: 13 amino acids. From germline, CDR1 is LNHDA and CDR2 SQIVND (reference sequence). Trimming shortened V by 9 bases and J by 5 bases, and 14 bases separated the two germline ends. In nucleotides, the CDR3 is TGTGCCAGCCATGGGACGGAAAACAATGAGCAGTTCTTC. Translated, it gives CASHGTENNEQFF.

The V and J genes are TRBV10-3 and TRBJ2-1; D gene unclear. V was trimmed by 1 base and J by 0 bases, leaving 7 bases between them. This CDR3 has 15 residues. Germline V gene lookup returns CDR1 ENHRY and CDR2 SYGVKD. The CDR3 DNA sequence: TGTGCCATCAGTGAGTGGGCTAGCTCCTACAATGAGCAGTTCTTC. This codes for CAISEWASSYNEQFF.

This CDR3 reads CASSQDHLFGEVGTYEQYF. The CDR3 nucleotides read TGCGCCAGCAGCCAAGACCACCTTTTCGGGGAAGTGGGTACCTACGAGCAGTACTTC. V usage is TRBV4-1 and J usage is TRBJ2-7; D may be TRBD2 (5 bases). This CDR3 is built from 19 residues. V was cut by 0 bases and J by 2 bases, with 23 bases left in between. Per the germline V gene, CDR1 is MGHRA and CDR2 is YSYEKL.

The rearrangement links TRBV12-1 to TRBJ2-1; TRBD1 reflects the table's D call only, with no check against the DNA. TRBV12-1 is labeled a pseudogene. CDR3 length: 17 amino acids. CDR3 nucleotide sequence: TGTGCCAGCAGCTGTTTCCAGGGGCTCCCCTCCTACAATGAGCAGTTCTTC. It encodes CASSCFQGLPSYNEQFF.

This sequence joins TRBV28 and TRBJ1-3; D is uncertain. The CDR3 sequence is 14 residues long. Trimming stripped 8 bases from V and 4 bases from J, with 15 bases between. The V gene's germline CDR1 is MDHEN and CDR2 SYDVKM. The CDR3, as DNA: TGTGCCAGCTTCCCGATGATGGGCGGAAACACCATATATTTT. Translation: CASFPMMGGNTIYF.

This clone came up once. The rearrangement uses TRBV4-1 and TRBJ2-7, with 9 bases fitting TRBD1. The V and J ends lost 2 bases and 0 bases, in that order; junction bases with no gene match: 5. Germline CDR1 is MGHRA and CDR2 is YSYEKL. The CDR3 length is 16 residues. Here the CDR3 DNA reads TGCGCCAGCAGCCAAAAGACAGGGGGGGCCTCCTACGAGCAGTACTTC. Protein product: CASSQKTGGASYEQYF.

This rearrangement joins TRBV7-9 to TRBJ2-3, with D perhaps matching TRBD1 (5 bases). The germline V gene encodes CDR1 SEHNR and CDR2 FQNEAQ (reference sequence). The CDR3 is 16 residues long. V was pared by 5 bases and J by 2 bases, with 17 bases between. CDR3 DNA sequence: TGTGCCAGCAGCCTCCCGTTGGGGCACCCCACAGATACGCAGTATTTT. It yields the protein CASSLPLGHPTDTQYF.

The CDR3 bases are TGTGCCAGCAGTCCCGAGGGGGCAGGGGACTCCTACGAGCAGTACTTC. It yields the protein CASSPEGAGDSYEQYF. The chain uses TRBV7-6 and TRBJ2-7; TRBD1 matches at 7 bases. The germline V gene has CDR1 SGHVS and CDR2 FNYEAQ. This CDR3 region has 16 residues. V dropped 6 bases and J dropped 0; count of bases not matched to a gene: 11.

The J gene is TRBJ2-7, the V gene TRBV7-9, with a possible D match to TRBD1 (5 bases). V shed 10 bases and J shed 1 base, with 8 bases lying between them. This CDR3 region has 11 residues. The germline gives CDR1 SEHNR, CDR2 FQNEAQ (reference sequence). The CDR3 region has the DNA TGTGCCATACCAGGGTCCTACGAGCAGTACTTC. Its protein is CAIPGSYEQYF.